The clone carrying this TCR beta chain has ten or more counts. This entry belongs to a study of T cells in Graves' hyperthyroidism and ophthalmopathy. Study details: Peripheral blood specimens were obtained at initial diagnosis, prior to any treatment.

RNA transcripts gave rise to amplified TCR beta CDR3 regions. HTBI primers were used for first-round RT-PCR of the TCR CDR3. TCRdb processed the multiplex PCR reads anew with MiXCR; each CDR3 protein has one entry. The sample lists approximately 250,000 distinct CDR3 sequences, about 24% seen once, with roughly a third in the top ten. Germline V lookup: CDR1 MNHEY, CDR2 SVGAGI. The CDR3 length is 14 residues. With 5 bases removed from V and 3 bases from J, the gap between germline ends came to 11 bases. V is TRBV6-5 and J is TRBJ1-5; D is possibly TRBD1 (5 bases). The sequenced sample consisted of blood. This TCR was sampled from a woman aged 40 to 55 with Graves' ophthalmopathy. DNA of the CDR3: TGTGCCAGCAGTCCGGGGCCCGTCAATCAGCCCCAGCATTTT. Protein product: CASSPGPVNQPQHF.